This T cell receptor beta chain was identified in a study of blood T cell repertoires in COVID-19. Study overall: Specimens from acute and convalescent COVID-19 originated in the United States, Italy and Spain. T cells, B-cell-depleted T cells, or PBMCs supplied cDNA or gDNA.

Produced via immunoSEQ multiplex PCR; TCRdb's table is partial and in-frame only. Here the sample spans 80,000 to 100,000 clones, approximately 72% being singletons. The CDR3 extends over 17 amino acids. The V end was cut by 5 bases, the J end by 0 bases, with 17 bases between. Germline CDR1 is LNHDA and CDR2 is SQIVND (reference sequence). This chain links TRBV19 with TRBJ1-5, with D possibly TRBD1 on 5 matching bases. Sequencing used peripheral blood. The clonotype was recovered from an older man with acute or convalescent COVID-19. For the CDR3, the DNA is TGTGCCAGTAGTCATGGGGGGGGACGGTATAGCAATCAGCCCCAGCATTTT. It translates to CASSHGGGRYSNQPQHF.